This section outlines one T cell receptor beta chain sequence together with its context. These data belong to a study of T cell repertoires in cytomegalovirus infection. Each CDR3 protein is one row after TCRdb ran MiXCR on the reads. The sample has 450,000 to 650,000 distinct CDR3 sequences, approximately 26% seen once. This receptor was identified in a human donor in good health (CMV status not recorded). Some clones in this sample may be carry-over from other donors' samples. Sequenced sample: PBMCs.

CDR3 DNA sequence: TGTGCCAGCAGCTTGAACGGTGCTGGGGCCAACGTCCTGACTTTC. Amino acids: CASSLNGAGANVLTF. J is TRBJ2-6 and V is TRBV5-6; no clear D. From germline, CDR1 is SGHDT and CDR2 YYEEEE. V was clipped by 1 base and J by 2 bases, with 7 bases between them. The CDR3 has 15 amino acids.